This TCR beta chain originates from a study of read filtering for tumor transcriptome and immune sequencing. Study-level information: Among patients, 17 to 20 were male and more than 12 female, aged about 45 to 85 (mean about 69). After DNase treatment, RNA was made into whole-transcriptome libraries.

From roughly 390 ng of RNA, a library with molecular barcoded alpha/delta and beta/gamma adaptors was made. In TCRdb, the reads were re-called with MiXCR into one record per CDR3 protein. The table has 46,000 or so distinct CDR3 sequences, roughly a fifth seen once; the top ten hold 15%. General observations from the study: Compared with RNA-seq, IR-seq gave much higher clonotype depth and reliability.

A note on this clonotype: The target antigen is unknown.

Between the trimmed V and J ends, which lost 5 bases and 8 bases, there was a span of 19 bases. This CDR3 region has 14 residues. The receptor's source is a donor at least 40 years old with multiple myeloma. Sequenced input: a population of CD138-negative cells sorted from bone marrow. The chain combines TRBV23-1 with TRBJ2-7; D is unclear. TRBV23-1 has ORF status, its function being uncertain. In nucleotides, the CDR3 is TGCGCCAGCAGTTCAAATTCCTTTCCCCACAAGCAGTACTTC. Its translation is CASSSNSFPHKQYF.